This T cell receptor beta chain originates from a study of blood T cell repertoires in COVID-19. Study-wide context: COVID-19 samples, acute and convalescent, were from the United States, Italy and Spain.

Clones were read by immunoSEQ multiplex PCR, and TCRdb kept only the in-frame ones, dropping some. The data contain about 170,000 clones, around 93% of them singletons. The sequence was obtained from a man aged 30 to 39 with COVID-19, enrolled during active disease. Material: peripheral blood.

CDR3 DNA: TGCGCCAGCAGCCGACAGGTCTCCTACGAGCAGTACTTC. Translating gives CASSRQVSYEQYF. V is TRBV5-1 and J is TRBJ2-7; D perhaps matches TRBD1 (6 bases). The CDR3 spans 13 residues. From germline, CDR1 is SGHRS and CDR2 YFSETQ. The V gene lost 4 bases and the J gene lost 0 bases, with 8 bases spanning the gap.